The 19 T cell receptor beta chains below were found in one sample sequenced in a study of CD8 T cell repertoires and HIV-1 epitope variants. The assay was immunoSEQ multiplex PCR, and TCRdb's table has in-frame clones only and misses some. The sample has about 95,000 clones; around 67% are singletons. Sample: uncultured baseline CD8+ T cells from peripheral blood mononuclear cells (PBMCs). These receptors were obtained from a male donor with HIV.

V gene TRBV6-5 combines with J gene TRBJ2-5; D call uncertain. Trimming pared 0 bases from V and 5 bases from J, leaving 10 bases between. CDR1 is MNHEY, CDR2 SVGAGI, per germline. The CDR3 runs 14 residues. CDR3 nucleotides: TGTGCCAGCAGTTACTCGCACAGTGGGGAGACCCAGTACTTC. Translation: CASSYSHSGETQYF.

This clone was detected only a few times. This chain uses TRBV9 with TRBJ1-1; 11 positions agree with TRBD1. The CDR3 totals 16 residues. Looked up from germline, CDR1 is SGDLS and CDR2 is YYNGEE. The ends lost 4 bases at V and 7 bases at J; junction bases unmatched: 12. The CDR3 region has the DNA TGTGCCAGCAGCCCTCACCCGGACAGGGGGCCAGGTGAAGCTTTCTTT. Translation gives CASSPHPDRGPGEAFF.

V gene TRBV5-4 combines with J gene TRBJ2-7; 7 nucleotides match TRBD2. The V gene's germline CDR1 is SGHNT and CDR2 YYREEE (reference sequence). This CDR3 is built from 13 residues. V gave up 1 base and J gave up 6 bases; unmatched junction bases: 4. The CDR3 DNA follows: TGTGCCAGCAGCTTGCGCGGCGGGGGCGAGCAGTACTTC. This codes for CASSLRGGGEQYF.

This chain joins TRBV19 and TRBJ2-4; 11 bases map to TRBD2. The CDR3 spans 16 residues. Per germline, CDR1 LNHDA and CDR2 SQIVND (reference sequence). V shed 5 bases, J shed 5 bases, and the junction held 8 bases outside the gene matches. This CDR3 is CASSVASGLAENIQYF. CDR3 sequence (DNA): TGTGCCAGTAGTGTGGCCTCGGGACTAGCGGAAAACATTCAGTACTTC.

V and J are TRBV11-2 and TRBJ2-7; no firm D call. The V end was cut by 2 bases, the J end by 13 bases, with 12 bases between. Germline CDR1 is SGHAT and CDR2 is FQNNGV. The CDR3 is 11 residues long. The CDR3 loop is CASSLSSVGYF. The CDR3 bases are TGTGCCAGCAGCTTATCCAGCGTCGGTTACTTC. Supplemented by reference TRBV11-2 and TRBJ2-7, the full variable domain reads EAGVAQSPRYKIIEKRQSVAFWCNPISGHATLYWYQQILGQGPKLLIQFQNNGVVDDSQLPKDRFSAERLKGVDSTLKIQPAKLEDSAVYLCASSLSSVGYFGPGTRLTVT.

This chain links TRBV4-1 with TRBJ2-1; D may be TRBD2 (6 bases). The ends were cut back, 0 bases at V and 6 bases at J, with 9 bases in the middle. The CDR3 loop spans 14 amino acids. CDR1 and CDR2 from the germline V gene are MGHRA and YSYEKL. The DNA for the CDR3 is TGCGCCAGCAGCCAAGATAGGGGACTCAATGAGCAGTTCTTC. Encoded protein: CASSQDRGLNEQFF.

In this sample, this clone turned up a few times. V and J are TRBV28 and TRBJ2-5, with D uncertain. Per germline, CDR1 MDHEN and CDR2 SYDVKM. Trimming took off 6 bases at V and 2 bases at J, with 16 bases between the two ends. The CDR3 consists of 15 residues. The DNA of the CDR3 is TGTGCCAGCAGCCCCCGATCAGACGAACAAGAGACCCAGTACTTC. Amino acids: CASSPRSDEQETQYF.

This chain joins TRBV6-5 and TRBJ2-1; 7 bases are shared with TRBD2. J lost 3 bases, V lost 7 bases, and 6 bases had no gene match. This CDR3 spans 14 amino acids. CDR1 is MNHEY, CDR2 SVGAGI, per germline. CDR3 nucleotide sequence: TGTGCCAGCACGATGGCGGGAGTCTACAATGAGCAGTTCTTC. Its translation is CASTMAGVYNEQFF.

The rearrangement uses TRBV18 and TRBJ1-3; D remains unclear. The CDR3 has 15 amino acids. Germline CDR1 is KGHSH and CDR2 is LQKENI. Trimming took off 5 bases at V and 0 bases at J, with 11 bases between the two ends. In DNA, the CDR3 is TGTGCCAGCTCATCCCTTCGTGGCTCTGGAAACACCATATATTTT. Its protein product is CASSSLRGSGNTIYF.

The chain has TRBV19 and TRBJ1-2; D gene ambiguous. Germline CDR1 and CDR2: LNHDA and SQIVND (reference sequence). Deletions cut 0 bases from V and 0 bases from J, with 8 bases between. The CDR3 extends over 15 amino acids. CDR3: CASSIDLSPNYGYTF. The CDR3 coding sequence is TGTGCCAGTAGTATAGATCTATCACCTAACTATGGCTACACCTTC.

The chain recombines TRBV28 with TRBJ1-5, with TRBD1 matching over 9 bases. V shed 4 bases, J shed 1 base, and the junction held 2 bases outside the gene matches. The CDR3 is 15 residues long. Germline V gives CDR1 MDHEN, CDR2 SYDVKM. CDR3 sequence: CASSWTGVSNQPQHF. DNA of the CDR3: TGTGCCAGCAGTTGGACAGGGGTAAGCAATCAGCCCCAGCATTTT.

The CDR3 here is CASSLVYEQYF. CDR3 bases: TGTGCCAGCAGCTTAGTTTACGAGCAGTACTTC. V is TRBV7-2 and J is TRBJ2-7; D unresolved. This CDR3 is built from 11 residues. Germline V gene lookup returns CDR1 SGHTA and CDR2 FQGNSA. V dropped 1 base and J dropped 4 bases, with 2 bases sitting between them.

The V gene is TRBV28, the J gene TRBJ1-2; a possible D gene is TRBD1 (5 bases). Looked up from germline, CDR1 is MDHEN and CDR2 is SYDVKM. The CDR3 runs to 15 residues. The V gene lost 10 bases and the J gene lost 4 bases, with 22 bases spanning the gap. CDR3 protein: CATAQFPGNIYGYTF. Written as DNA, the CDR3 is TGTGCCACCGCCCAGTTCCCAGGGAATATCTATGGCTACACCTTC.

The chain is built from TRBV5-1 and TRBJ2-3; 8 nucleotides line up with TRBD1. The CDR3 is made up of 15 amino acids. The J segment lost 2 bases and the V segment lost 2 bases, leaving 4 bases of the junction unmatched. Per germline, CDR1 SGHRS and CDR2 YFSETQ. The CDR3 bases are TGCGCCAGCAGCTTACAGGGGGAATTCACAGATACGCAGTATTTT. Amino acids: CASSLQGEFTDTQYF.

Notes on this clone: An end of the junction differs from the germline gene, which may be a read error. The CDR3 sequence: CASSSAGIDQETQYF. DNA of the CDR3: TGTGCCAGCAGCTCCGCCGGGATAGATCAAGAGACCCAGTACTTC. The genes are TRBV5-3 and TRBJ2-5; a weak D match, TRBD2 (5 bases). TRBV5-3 is classed as an ORF, of uncertain function. The CDR3 spans 15 residues.

This chain connects TRBV6-5 to TRBJ2-7, with D uncertain. The CDR3 loop spans 14 amino acids. CDR1 and CDR2 (germline): MNHEY, SVGAGI. V dropped 5 bases and J dropped 2 bases, with 13 bases sitting between them. This CDR3 reads CASSEVDGAYEQYF. The CDR3 nucleotides read TGTGCCAGCAGTGAAGTCGACGGCGCCTACGAGCAGTACTTC.

The chain carries TRBV7-8 and TRBJ2-1; TRBD1 might be the D (6 bases). The CDR3 has 15 residues. Trimming left V 7 bases short and J 5 bases short, with 18 bases between. Per germline, CDR1 SGHVS and CDR2 FQNEAQ. For the CDR3, the DNA is TGTGCCAGCAAGCTTTTGGGGGCAGGAGACAATGAGCAGTTCTTC. It specifies CASKLLGAGDNEQFF.

This clone was seen more than once but under ten times. An end of the junction does not agree with germline; a read error may underlie this. The chain uses TRBV7-7 and TRBJ2-2, with TRBD1 matching 8 bases. Germline loops: CDR1 SSHAT, CDR2 FNYEAQ (reference sequence). This CDR3 has 15 residues. The CDR3 nucleotides are TGTGCTAGCAGTCCACAGGGGGCGAACACCGGGGAGCTGTTTTTT. It is translated as CASSPQGANTGELFF.

The V call is TRBV6-5, the J call TRBJ1-2, with 8 nucleotides matching TRBD1. The CDR3 spans 14 residues. CDR1 and CDR2 from the germline V gene are MNHEY and SVGAGI. Losses at the gene ends were 0 bases for V and 8 bases for J; bases not matched to a gene: 5. CDR3 protein: CASSYSDRVGGYTF. The CDR3 DNA sequence: TGTGCCAGCAGTTACTCGGACAGGGTCGGGGGCTACACCTTC.